A single sample is the source of the 6 T cell receptor beta chains below, sequenced in a study of identical twins. TCRdb analysed the 5' RACE reads with MiXCR anew, one entry per CDR3 protein. The sample yields 1.5 million to 2 million distinct CDR3 sequences, about 30% seen once. The sample comprised cord blood. The receptors stem from a newborn girl in good health.

The chain carries TRBV28 and TRBJ2-7, with D perhaps matching TRBD2 (6 bases). CDR1 is MDHEN and CDR2 is SYDVKM in the germline V gene. With 4 bases removed from V and 4 bases from J, the gap between germline ends came to 17 bases. The CDR3 is made up of 15 amino acids. The CDR3 nucleotides read TGTGCCAGCAGTTGGGCCGCGCCCGGGAGATACGAGCAGTACTTC. Amino acids: CASSWAAPGRYEQYF.

This clonotype has a count of ten or more. The V call is TRBV20-1, the J call TRBJ2-3; 8 bases fit TRBD2. The germline CDR1 and CDR2 sequences are DFQATT and SNEGSKA (reference sequence). With V trimmed by 3 bases and J by 6 bases, 8 bases remained unmatched. The CDR3 sequence is 14 residues long. The CDR3 loop is CSARVRGGSDTQYF. CDR3 bases: TGCAGTGCTAGGGTACGGGGGGGTTCGGATACGCAGTATTTT.

This chain connects TRBV12-5 to TRBJ2-1; 9 nucleotides align to TRBD1. The junction had 2 bases not matched to a gene; V was cut back by 3 bases and J by 5 bases. The CDR3 is made up of 14 amino acids. Germline loops: CDR1 LGHNT, CDR2 FRNRAP. DNA of the CDR3: TGTGCTAGTGGTTTAGGGGACAGGGACAATGAGCAGTTCTTC. Protein sequence: CASGLGDRDNEQFF. Full variable domain (rest looked up from reference TRBV12-5 and TRBJ2-1): DARVTQTPRHKVTEMGQEVTMRCQPILGHNTVFWYRQTMMQGLELLAYFRNRAPLDDSGMPKDRFSAEMPDATLATLKIQPSEPRDSAVYFCASGLGDRDNEQFFGPGTRLTVL.

With respect to this clonotype: Given a much more abundant clone one base away, this may be a read error. V is TRBV6-5 and J is TRBJ1-2; TRBD1 agrees at 9 bases. Looked up from germline, CDR1 is MNHEY and CDR2 is SVGAGI. The CDR3 length is 14 residues. This chain's CDR3 is CASSRDRENCGYTF. CDR3 nucleotide sequence: TGTGCCAGCAGCCGGGACAGGGAGAACTGTGGCTACACCTTC.

This chain links TRBV3-1 with TRBJ1-2; unclear D gene. CDR1 is LGHDT and CDR2 is YNNKEL in the germline V gene (reference sequence). Deletions cut 4 bases from V and 8 bases from J, with 14 bases between. The CDR3 has 13 residues. Here the CDR3 reads CASSRTDLGGYTF. The DNA of the CDR3 is TGTGCCAGCAGCCGTACAGACCTCGGAGGCTACACCTTC.

This clonotype was observed a handful of times. The chain joins TRBV4-2 to TRBJ2-6; perhaps D is TRBD1 or TRBD2 (5 bases each). CDR1 and CDR2 (germline): LGHNA, YNFKEQ. Trimming took off 1 base at V and 3 bases at J, with 10 bases between the two ends. The CDR3 runs to 16 residues. The CDR3 here is CASSQVLGVGANVLTF. The CDR3 bases are TGTGCCAGCAGCCAAGTACTAGGGGTTGGGGCCAACGTCCTGACTTTC.